Sequencing of this TCR beta chain was carried out in a study of blood T cell repertoires in COVID-19. The protocol was immunoSEQ multiplex PCR, while the TCRdb copy is restricted to in-frame clones and leaves out a portion. The sample gives 110,000 to 150,000 clones, around 87% of which show up once; more than 5% is in the top ten. The sample was peripheral blood. The receptor was isolated from a human donor in a cohort sampled during active COVID-19.

CDR3 sequence (DNA): TGTGCCAGCAGTTTCTCGGGAGGCTACGAGCAGTACTTC. It yields the protein CASSFSGGYEQYF. V is TRBV27 and J is TRBJ2-7; 7 nucleotides agree with TRBD2. The CDR3 spans 13 residues. V shed 3 bases and J 3 bases; nucleotides not matched to a gene: 2. Germline V CDR1 and CDR2: MNHEY, SMNVEV (reference sequence).